This is a list of T cell receptor beta chains from one sample in a study of blood T cell repertoires in COVID-19. The repertoire was sequenced with immunoSEQ multiplex PCR; TCRdb's copy has only in-frame clones and lacks some. The repertoire holds 250,000 to 350,000 clones, 88% seen once, with about 11% in the top ten. Input material: peripheral blood. The receptors originated from a woman aged 25 to 45 with COVID-19, enrolled during active disease. CDR3s include the opening cysteine and the closing phenylalanine or tryptophan. D genes are given only for firm matches. Size is stated for part of the rows, as once, few or many counts, or as a class when the clone is expanded.

>few|TRBJ1-6|TRBV19|TRBD1
CASRQGAGSPLHF
TGTGCCAGCAGACAGGGGGCCGGTTCACCCCTCCACTTT
>NA|TRBJ2-7|TRBV29-1|TRBD2
CSVAGTSYEQYF
TGCAGCGTTGCTGGGACTAGCTACGAGCAGTACTTC
>NA|TRBJ2-1|TRBV7-2|NA
CASSFDQVNEQFF
TGTGCCAGCAGCTTCGACCAGGTCAATGAGCAGTTCTTC
>NA|TRBJ2-7|TRBV5-1|NA
CASSSDTYEQYF
TGCGCCAGCAGCAGTGACACCTACGAGCAGTACTTC
>few|TRBJ2-7|TRBV25-1|NA
CASSDRDTSYEQYF
TGTGCCAGCAGTGACCGGGACACCTCCTACGAGCAGTACTTC
>NA|TRBJ2-3|TRBV6-4|NA
CASSTDGGLTDTQYF
TGTGCCAGCAGTACGGACGGGGGGCTCACAGATACGCAGTATTTT
>NA|TRBJ2-2|TRBV6-4|NA
CASRAPGQIGELFF
TGTGCCAGCCGCGCCCCTGGGCAGATCGGGGAGCTGTTTTTT
>NA|TRBJ2-1|TRBV24-1|TRBD2
CATSGTSSYNEQFF
TGTGCCACCAGTGGGACTAGCAGCTACAATGAGCAGTTCTTC
>once|TRBJ1-2|TRBV5-1|TRBD1
CASSLGTGYGYTF
TGCGCCAGCAGCTTGGGGACAGGCTATGGCTACACCTTC
>NA|TRBJ2-7|TRBV6-6|NA
CASRGYEQYF
TGTGCCAGCCGAGGGTACGAGCAGTACTTC
>few|TRBJ2-7|TRBV28|NA
CASSPRGGEAYEQYF
TGTGCCAGCAGTCCCAGGGGAGGGGAAGCCTACGAGCAGTACTTC
>NA|TRBJ2-3|TRBV2|TRBD1
CASSQDRGEDTQYF
TGTGCCAGCAGCCAGGACAGGGGCGAAGATACGCAGTATTTT
>NA|TRBJ1-2|TRBV7-3|NA
CASSLLAGHNYGYTF
TGTGCCAGCAGCTTACTGGCGGGCCATAACTATGGCTACACCTTC
>few|TRBJ1-5|TRBV24-1|TRBD1
CATSDGQGVNQPQHF
TGTGCCACCAGTGACGGACAGGGGGTCAATCAGCCCCAGCATTTT
>NA|TRBJ1-5|TRBV24-1|NA
CATSAGGSNQPQHF
TGTGCCACCAGTGCGGGGGGAAGCAATCAGCCCCAGCATTTT
>few|TRBJ1-6|TRBV7-2|NA
CASSRDTHGRNSPLHF
TGTGCCAGCAGCCGGGACACGCATGGAAGGAATTCACCCCTCCACTTT
>NA|TRBJ2-2|TRBV7-6|TRBD2
CASSFPGGRNTGELFF
TGTGCCAGCAGCTTCCCCGGCGGGAGGAACACCGGGGAGCTGTTTTTT
>NA|TRBJ1-1|TRBV6-5|NA
CASMGGRAFTEAFF
TGTGCCAGCATGGGCGGCAGGGCGTTCACTGAAGCTTTCTTT
>NA|TRBJ2-2|TRBV7-2|NA
CASSLVGGANTGELFF
TGTGCCAGCAGTTTAGTAGGGGGGGCCAACACCGGGGAGCTGTTTTTT
>NA|TRBJ2-7|TRBV7-2|NA
CASAAGFSYEQYF
TGTGCCAGCGCCGCGGGCTTCTCCTACGAGCAGTACTTC
>once|TRBJ1-6|TRBV12-3/TRBV12-4|NA
CASSRTGNSPLHF
TGTGCCAGCAGCCGTACAGGGAATTCACCCCTCCACTTT
>NA|TRBJ2-3|TRBV7-2|NA
CASSPTRDTQYF
TGTGCCAGCAGCCCCACGCGAGATACGCAGTATTTT
>NA|TRBJ2-7|TRBV27|TRBD2
CASSFGDGGGSEQYF
TGTGCCAGCAGTTTCGGGGATGGGGGGGGGAGTGAGCAGTACTTC
>NA|TRBJ2-7|TRBV7-9|TRBD2
CASSIGQGTSGSYIEQYF
TGTGCCAGCAGCATTGGACAGGGGACTAGCGGGAGCTACATCGAGCAGTACTTC
>NA|TRBJ2-7|TRBV19|TRBD1
CASSMGQGNFDEQYF
TGTGCCAGTAGTATGGGACAGGGGAATTTCGACGAGCAGTACTTC
>once|TRBJ1-5|TRBV20-1|NA
CSASQGPNQPQHF
TGCAGTGCTAGTCAGGGGCCCAATCAGCCCCAGCATTTT
>NA|TRBJ1-5|TRBV15|NA
CATSGMYRTDSNQPQHF
TGTGCCACCAGCGGGATGTATAGGACAGATAGCAATCAGCCCCAGCATTTT
>NA|TRBJ2-3|TRBV18|NA
CASSPEGAFGTQYF
TGTGCCAGCTCACCGGAGGGGGCATTTGGTACGCAGTATTTT
>once|TRBJ2-1|TRBV3-1/TRBV3-2|TRBD2
CASSSGLAVTYNEQFF
TGTGCCAGCAGCTCGGGACTAGCGGTTACCTACAATGAGCAGTTCTTC
>NA|TRBJ2-3|TRBV7-3|NA
CASSLTIGGDTQYF
TGTGCCAGCAGCTTAACGATAGGGGGAGATACGCAGTATTTT
>NA|TRBJ2-1|TRBV5-8|TRBD2
CASSLVGGTEQFF
TGTGCCAGCAGCTTGGTGGGGGGGACTGAGCAGTTCTTC
>NA|TRBJ1-4|TRBV19|TRBD1
CASSWTGLNEKLFF
TGTGCCAGTAGTTGGACAGGTCTTAATGAAAAACTGTTTTTT
>few|TRBJ2-3|TRBV18|TRBD2
CASSPPGLAGVTDTQYF
TGTGCCAGCTCACCACCCGGCCTAGCGGGAGTAACAGATACGCAGTATTTT
>NA|TRBJ1-1|TRBV30|TRBD1
CAWWSLGGRGAFF
TGTGCCTGGTGGTCACTGGGAGGCAGGGGGGCTTTCTTT
>NA|TRBJ1-4|TRBV10-2|TRBD1
CASSERTGGAGTNEKLFF
TGCGCCAGCAGTGAGAGGACAGGGGGCGCCGGGACTAATGAAAAACTGTTTTTT
>once|TRBJ1-3|TRBV13|NA
CASSLELKTGNTIYF
TGTGCCAGCAGCTTAGAACTCAAAACTGGAAACACCATATATTTT
>once|TRBJ2-2|TRBV28|NA
CASTTFQRELFF
TGTGCCAGCACCACTTTCCAAAGGGAGCTGTTTTTT